This T cell receptor beta chain derives from a study of Ad26.COV2.S vaccination and SARS-CoV-2 variants. Study results and caveats: Researchers reported similar non-spike TCR breadth in vaccine and placebo recipients.

Only in-frame clones appear in the TCRdb table, and some are missing; sequencing was by immunoSEQ multiplex PCR. Of about 420,000 clones in the sample, 85% to 90% were seen once. This clone has only one observation. The antigen is unknown. V was pared by 3 bases and J by 5 bases, with 7 bases of the junction left unmatched. CDR1 LNHNV and CDR2 YYDKDF come from the germline V gene (reference sequence). The CDR3 is 15 amino acids. Specified treatment: around 19 received Ad26.COV2.S at low or high dose, single or two shots; five or six received placebo; per-sample allocation not given. Collection of samples fell on day 63 after the first vaccine or placebo injection. A Boston adult aged 18-55 years was the donor.

The origin of this receptor is a person between 18 and 65 years old who received the Ad26.COV2.S COVID-19 vaccine or a placebo. The sequencing here drew on peripheral blood, taken in a trial of Ad26.COV2.S vaccine versus placebo. The gene calls are TRBV15 and TRBJ2-1; 7 bases fit TRBD1. CDR3 sequence reads: CATSSKGQAHNEQFF. The CDR3, as DNA: TGTGCCACCAGCAGCAAAGGACAGGCCCACAATGAGCAGTTCTTC. The variable domain in full, with the rest retrieved from reference TRBV15 and TRBJ2-1, is DAMVIQNPRYQVTQFGKPVTLSCSQTLNHNVMYWYQQKSSQAPKLLFHYYDKDFNNEADTPDNFQSRRPNTSFCFLDIRSPGLGDTAMYLCATSSKGQAHNEQFFGPGTRLTVL.